Reported below is one TCR beta chain. The data were produced by immunoSEQ multiplex PCR, yet TCRdb's version contains in-frame clones alone and is incomplete. This table holds 100,000 or so clones, roughly four fifths found once. The data were taken from a study of control samples from healthy donors and cancer patients. The CDR3 covers 13 residues. Germline V gene lookup returns CDR1 MNHEY and CDR2 SMNVEV (reference sequence). Trimming stripped 3 bases from V and 5 bases from J, with 10 bases between. The chain is built from TRBV27 and TRBJ2-5; D not resolved. The sequenced sample consisted of blood. This clonotype was obtained from a woman aged 60-70 years in good health. CDR3 DNA: TGTGCCAGCAGTTTTGGTCCCAGGGAGACCCAGTACTTC. Translated, it gives CASSFGPRETQYF.